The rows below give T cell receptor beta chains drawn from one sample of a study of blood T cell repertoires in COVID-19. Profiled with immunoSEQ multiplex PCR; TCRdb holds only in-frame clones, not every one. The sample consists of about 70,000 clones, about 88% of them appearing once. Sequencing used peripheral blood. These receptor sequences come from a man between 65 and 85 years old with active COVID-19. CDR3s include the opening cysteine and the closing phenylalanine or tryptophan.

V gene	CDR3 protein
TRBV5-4	CASSPTRRVTDTQYF
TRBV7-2	CASSLGAGGTTDTQYF
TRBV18	CASFGEGEQYF
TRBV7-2	CASSLTGGHNEQFF
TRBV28	CASSLLGVGGFRNEQYF
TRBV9	CASSGPGGEQYF
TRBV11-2	CASSLAVGLAGGPAGELFF
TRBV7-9	CASGIIQGNEQFF
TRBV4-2	CASSQFGTGTYNEQFF
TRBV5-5	CASSPTGTGATRELFF
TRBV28	CASSLEEANYGYTF
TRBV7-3	CASSLAGTEVQFF
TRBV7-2	CASSSGGDRVTSPLHF
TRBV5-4	CASSPSSGSSYNEQFF
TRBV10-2	CASSGGRGEQFF
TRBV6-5	CASSPPGAGELFF
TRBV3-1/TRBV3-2	CASTPHHSGRLAYEQYF
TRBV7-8	CASSPRTGGPFYEQYF
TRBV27	CASSFSNQDTQYF
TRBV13	CASSSPRDYPIETQYF
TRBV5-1	CASTMGQSSYNEQFF
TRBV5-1	CASSLGASGGTDTQYF
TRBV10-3	CAILRPGEGETQYF